This T cell receptor beta chain was recorded in a study of CXCR3-negative and CXCR3-positive naive CD8 T cells. Across the whole study: Summed over all libraries, TRB reads came to approximately 140 million, with about 1.5 +/- 0.3 million per library. Study-wide points: TRB CDR3s of CXCR3-positive naive cells were more hydrophobic than those of CXCR3-negative naive cells. The study found CXCR3 expression partially decreased after cryopreservation and ran most assays on fresh PBMCs. Naive subsets had comparable surface CD5; TCR strength was inferred from TRB CDR3 properties.

The CDR3 is 15 amino acids. CDR1 and CDR2 from the germline V gene are MDHEN and SYDVKM. In preparing the TRB cDNA libraries, 5' RACE with UMI labels was used. With the 5' RACE reads reprocessed, TCRdb shows one record per CDR3 protein and no DNA. The table counts some 120,000 distinct CDR3 sequences; about 0.54% lies in the top ten. Triplicate sorts, 300,000 cells apiece, were made for each CD8+ T cell subset. Worth noting for this clonotype: Its target is unknown.

The J gene is TRBJ2-7, the V gene TRBV28; the D call of TRBD1 rests on TCRdb alone, since no DNA is present to check it. This clonotype originated in a human donor in good health. Some clones in this sample may be carry-over from other donors' samples. Source material: naive CXCR3+ CD8+ T cells from blood. Noted subset: CD45RO-CCR7+CD27+CD95- naive CD8+ T cells expressing CXCR3 (TNR3+). CDR3 in amino acids: CASSFGTGRRDEQYF. Full variable domain (missing parts from reference TRBV28 and TRBJ2-7): DVKVTQSSRYLVKRTGEKVFLECVQDMDHENMFWYRQDPGLGLRLIYFSYDVKMKEKGDIPEGYSVSREKKERFSLILESASTNQTSMYLCASSFGTGRRDEQYFGPGTRLTVT.